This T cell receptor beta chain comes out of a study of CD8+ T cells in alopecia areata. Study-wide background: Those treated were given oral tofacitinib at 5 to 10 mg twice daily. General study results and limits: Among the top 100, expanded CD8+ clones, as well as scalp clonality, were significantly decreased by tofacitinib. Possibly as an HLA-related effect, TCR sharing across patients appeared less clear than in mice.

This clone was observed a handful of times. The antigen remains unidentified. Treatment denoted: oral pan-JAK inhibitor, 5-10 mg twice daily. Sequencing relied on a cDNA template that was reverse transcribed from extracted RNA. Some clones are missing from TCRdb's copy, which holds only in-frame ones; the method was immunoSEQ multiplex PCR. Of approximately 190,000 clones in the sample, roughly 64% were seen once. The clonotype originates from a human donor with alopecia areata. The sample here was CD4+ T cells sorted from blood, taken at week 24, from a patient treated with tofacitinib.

The CDR3 DNA sequence: TGTGCCAGCTCATCAGAGGGGACTACAGATACGCAGTATTTT. Protein: CASSSEGTTDTQYF. The rearrangement joins TRBV18 to TRBJ2-3; tentatively, D is TRBD2 (6 bases). Germline CDR1 and CDR2: KGHSH and LQKENI. V was clipped by 5 bases and J by 3 bases, with 12 bases between them. This CDR3 spans 14 amino acids.